One sample yielded the 7 T cell receptor beta chains listed below, sequenced in a study of human T cells and chemical hapten exposure. Time point meaning: pre-sensitization, week 0. The treatment: therapeutic diphenylcyclopropenone sensitization with weekly scalp DPC. TCRdb reprocessed the RACE reads with MiXCR, giving one entry per CDR3 protein. The table records fewer than 200,000 distinct CDR3 sequences, almost 30% of them present only once. The specimen was whole blood, collected in connection with sensitization to the hapten diphenylcyclopropenone (DPC). Every receptor here comes from a woman in her 30s with alopecia areata. Some clones in this sample may be carry-over from other donors' samples.

J is TRBJ1-5 and V is TRBV29-1, with TRBD1 identical over 7 bases. Germline assignment: CDR1 SQVTM and CDR2 ANQGSEA. This CDR3 is built from 14 residues. Unmatched junction bases numbered 4, after V lost 4 bases and J lost 1 base. Here the CDR3 reads CSVGTGSSNQPQHF. CDR3 DNA sequence: TGCAGCGTTGGGACAGGCAGCAGCAATCAGCCCCAGCATTTT.

The chain recombines TRBV27 with TRBJ2-7; D not certain. Trimming took 8 bases from V and 4 from J, leaving 15 bases between them. The CDR3 runs 13 residues. Germline V gives CDR1 MNHEY, CDR2 SMNVEV (reference sequence). CDR3 nucleotide sequence: TGTGCCAGCTCCCGGCCCGGACCATACGAGCAGTACTTC. Protein sequence: CASSRPGPYEQYF.

The rearrangement links TRBV7-9 to TRBJ2-1, with a possible D match to TRBD1 (5 bases). CDR3 length: 14 residues. Trimming cost V 1 base and J 9 bases, with 13 bases left between them. In germline, CDR1 is SEHNR, CDR2 FQNEAQ (reference sequence). The chain's CDR3 is CASSLGTTAAEQFF. The CDR3 DNA is TGTGCCAGCAGCTTAGGGACAACAGCCGCTGAGCAGTTCTTC.

The chain has TRBV29-1 and TRBJ2-1; D might be TRBD1 (6 bases). Between the trimmed V and J ends, which lost 2 bases and 4 bases, there was a span of 12 bases. The germline V gene encodes CDR1 SQVTM and CDR2 ANQGSEA. The CDR3 runs to 14 residues. The CDR3 reads CSVEPPGVYNEQFF. DNA of the CDR3: TGCAGCGTTGAACCCCCAGGGGTGTACAATGAGCAGTTCTTC.

The rearrangement joins TRBV20-1 to TRBJ1-6, with no clear D. The CDR3 contains 14 residues. V lost 1 base and J lost 9, with 13 bases in between. Germline V gene sequence: CDR1 DFQATT, CDR2 SNEGSKA (reference sequence). The CDR3 DNA sequence: TGCAGTGCTAGAGGTAACAGAGGGAGTTCACCCCTCCACTTT. The encoded protein is CSARGNRGSSPLHF.

The chain combines TRBV7-2 with TRBJ2-4; D gene uncertain. CDR3 length: 14 amino acids. CDR1 is SGHTA, CDR2 FQGNSA, per germline. V dropped 4 bases and J dropped 3 bases, with 10 bases sitting between them. The CDR3 sequence is CASSSLRNKNIQYF. For the CDR3, the DNA is TGTGCCAGCAGCTCCCTTCGTAACAAAAACATTCAGTACTTC.

The chain is built from TRBV4-3 and TRBJ1-5, with no clear D. V was cut by 0 bases and J by 4 bases, with 10 bases left in between. The CDR3 is made up of 15 amino acids. Germline V CDR1 and CDR2: LGHNA, YSLEER. The CDR3 is CASSQDWRLNQPQHF. The CDR3, as DNA: TGCGCCAGCAGCCAAGACTGGCGGTTAAATCAGCCCCAGCATTTT.